The clone carrying this TCR beta chain was detected once. The antigen remains unidentified. The sample originates from a study of CD8 T cells in Susac syndrome. Study-wide results and caveats: The authors found around 17 Susac-specific public clones in total CD8+ repertoires and 4 to 6 in CD8+ TEMRA repertoires.

TEMRA cells were FACS-enriched, with CD8+ and CD4+ T cells isolated negatively. The CDR3 contains 13 residues. Germline V gene data show CDR1 as SEHNR and CDR2 as FQNEAQ (reference sequence). V lost 1 base and J 4 bases, leaving 7 bases between the germline ends. Random hexamers were used to reverse transcribe an amount of roughly 0.45 to 1 ug RNA. TCRdb re-called the immunoSEQ multiplex PCR reads through MiXCR, storing one row per CDR3 protein. The table lists approximately 50,000 distinct CDR3 sequences, just under 95% of them singletons. The receptor was isolated from a human donor with Susac syndrome. The chain combines TRBV7-9 with TRBJ2-5; possible D gene TRBD2, 6 bases. The sequenced sample consisted of CD8+ T cells from PBMCs. The CDR3: CASSLVGGETQYF. CDR3 in DNA: TGTGCCAGCAGCTTAGTGGGAGGAGAGACCCAGTACTTC. Full variable domain (remainder filled in from reference TRBV7-9 and TRBJ2-5): DTGVSQNPRHKITKRGQNVTFRCDPISEHNRLYWYRQTLGQGPEFLTYFQNEAQLEKSRLLSDRFSAERPKGSFSTLEIQRTEQGDSAMYLCASSLVGGETQYFGPGTRLLVL.